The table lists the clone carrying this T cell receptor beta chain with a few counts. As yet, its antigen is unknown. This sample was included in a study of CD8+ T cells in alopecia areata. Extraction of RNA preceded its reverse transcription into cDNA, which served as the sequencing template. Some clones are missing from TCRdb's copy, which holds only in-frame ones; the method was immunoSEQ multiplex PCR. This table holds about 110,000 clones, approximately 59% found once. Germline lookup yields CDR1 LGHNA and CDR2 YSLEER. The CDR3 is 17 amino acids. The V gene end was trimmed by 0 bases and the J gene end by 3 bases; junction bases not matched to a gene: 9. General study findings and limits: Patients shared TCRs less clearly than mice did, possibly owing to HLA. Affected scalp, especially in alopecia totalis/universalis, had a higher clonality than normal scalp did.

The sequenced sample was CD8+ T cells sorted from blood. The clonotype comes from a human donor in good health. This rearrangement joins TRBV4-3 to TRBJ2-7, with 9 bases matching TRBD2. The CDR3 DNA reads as TGCGCCAGCAGCCAAGAGGCGGGGGGGCCGATATTCTACGAGCAGTACTTC. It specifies CASSQEAGGPIFYEQYF.